A single sample gave rise to the 24 T cell receptor beta chains below, sequenced in a study of shared clonotypes between healthy human individuals. The assay was immunoSEQ multiplex PCR, and TCRdb's table has in-frame clones only and misses some. The sample has around 500,000 clones, 79% seen once. Input material: PBMCs. Receptors originate from a woman aged 40 to 50 in good health. Some clones in this sample may be carry-over from other donors' samples.

The chain carries TRBV7-3 and TRBJ2-1; TRBD2 aligns across 9 bases. CDR1 and CDR2 from the germline V gene are SGHTA and FQGTGA. Germline trimming cut 5 bases from V and 8 bases from J; bases unmatched to any gene: 19. The CDR3 extends over 18 amino acids. CDR3 in amino acids: CASSPSLQAGGLIYEQFF. For the CDR3, the DNA is TGTGCCAGCAGCCCCTCCCTTCAGGCGGGAGGGCTTATATATGAGCAGTTCTTC.

The V and J genes are TRBV27 and TRBJ2-5; D gene unclear. Germline CDR1 reads MNHEY; CDR2 reads SMNVEV (reference sequence). Trimming removed 5 bases at V and 2 bases at J, with 12 bases between. The CDR3 has 14 amino acids. DNA for the CDR3: TGTGCCAGCAGTGCCAAATCTACACAAGAGACCCAGTACTTC. It codes for CASSAKSTQETQYF.

The V gene is TRBV27, the J gene TRBJ2-1, with 11 bases that match TRBD1. The CDR3 length is 15 residues. Germline CDR1 and CDR2: MNHEY and SMNVEV (reference sequence). V gave up 3 bases and J gave up 7 bases; unmatched junction bases: 5. In nucleotides, the CDR3 is TGTGCCAGCAGTTTCCCCGGACAGGGGGCGAATGAGCAGTTCTTC. The encoded protein is CASSFPGQGANEQFF.

This chain joins TRBV4-2 and TRBJ2-3; 10 nucleotides match TRBD2. With 2 bases clipped from V and 3 bases from J, the junction kept 8 bases outside the gene matches. CDR3 length: 17 residues. Looked up from germline, CDR1 is LGHNA and CDR2 is YNFKEQ. CDR3 loop: CASSQRSSGSVTDTQYF. The DNA for the CDR3 is TGTGCCAGCAGCCAAAGGTCTAGCGGGAGTGTGACAGATACGCAGTATTTT.

The chain uses TRBV5-8 and TRBJ2-5; no clear D gene. The V gene lost 1 base and the J gene lost 7 bases, with 20 bases spanning the gap. CDR3 length: 16 amino acids. In germline, CDR1 is SGHTS, CDR2 YDEGEE. The CDR3 nucleotides are TGTGCCAGCAGCTTGTCTGGTGTCCAGGTCCGTGTGACCCAGTACTTC. As protein: CASSLSGVQVRVTQYF. Variable domain in full (rest from reference TRBV5-8 and TRBJ2-5): EAGVTQSPTHLIKTRGQQATLRCSPISGHTSVYWYQQALGLGLQFLLWYDEGEERNRGNFPPRFSGRQFPNYSSELNVNALELEDSALYLCASSLSGVQVRVTQYFGPGTRLLVL.

This clone was found a few times. The chain uses TRBV7-3 and TRBJ2-1; D perhaps matches TRBD2 (5 bases). Looked up from germline, CDR1 is SGHTA and CDR2 is FQGTGA. The V gene lost 0 bases and the J gene lost 9 bases, with 9 bases spanning the gap. The CDR3 consists of 13 residues. The CDR3 nucleotides are TGTGCCAGCAGCTTAACGTTTGCGGGTGAGCAGTTCTTC. Its translation: CASSLTFAGEQFF.

The chain recombines TRBV5-4 with TRBJ1-4, with a tentative D call TRBD1 (5 bases). Trimming shortened V by 4 bases and J by 9 bases, and 16 bases separated the two germline ends. In germline, CDR1 is SGHNT, CDR2 YYREEE (reference sequence). CDR3 length: 14 amino acids. The CDR3 DNA is TGTGCCAGCAGCCAAGACCAGGGTCTTAAAAAACTGTTTTTT. It encodes CASSQDQGLKKLFF.

In this sample, this clone turned up a few times. The CDR3 sequence: CAWSVLAGPREQYF. In nucleotides, the CDR3 is TGTGCCTGGAGTGTACTGGCGGGACCTCGCGAGCAGTACTTC. The chain combines TRBV30 with TRBJ2-7; D possibly corresponds to TRBD2 (6 bases). CDR3 length: 14 residues. V was trimmed by 0 bases and J by 6 bases, leaving 15 bases between them. Germline V gives CDR1 GTSNPN, CDR2 SVGIG (reference sequence).

The sample holds one count of this clone. The chain uses TRBV7-3 and TRBJ1-6, with TRBD1 identical over 10 bases. V lost 5 bases and J lost 10; bases outside the gene matches: 8. The CDR3 is 15 residues long. Germline loops: CDR1 SGHTA, CDR2 FQGTGA. CDR3 in DNA: TGTGCCAGCAGCCAAATGGGACAGGGGACCTCACCCCTCCACTTT. Protein product: CASSQMGQGTSPLHF.

Worth noting for this clone: A much larger clone differs by one base, so this may be a read error. The chain uses TRBV13 and TRBJ2-7; D ambiguous. Per the germline V gene, CDR1 is PRHDT and CDR2 is FYEKMQ (reference sequence). The CDR3 consists of 16 residues. The CDR3 DNA reads TGTGCCAGCAGCCCCCTGGCCTTCTCGCGCTCCTACGAGCGGTACTTC. Translated: CASSPLAFSRSYERYF.

The chain uses TRBV28 and TRBJ1-1, with 7 bases that match TRBD1. V shed 6 bases and J 0 bases; nucleotides not matched to a gene: 7. The CDR3 has 15 residues. CDR1 and CDR2 from the germline V gene are MDHEN and SYDVKM. The CDR3 sequence is CASSRWDSLNTEAFF. The CDR3 region has the DNA TGTGCCAGCAGCCGGTGGGACAGCCTGAACACTGAAGCTTTCTTT.

In DNA, the CDR3 is TGTGCCAGTAGTATAGATCGTCCAGGCAAAGAGACCCAGTACTTC. Amino acid sequence: CASSIDRPGKETQYF. The gene calls are TRBV19 and TRBJ2-5; no clear D. CDR1 and CDR2 from the germline V gene are LNHDA and SQIVND (reference sequence). V was pared by 0 bases and J by 3 bases, with 11 bases between. The CDR3 has 15 residues.

This rearrangement joins TRBV25-1 to TRBJ2-1; 14 bases are a match to TRBD2. J was trimmed by 10 bases and V by 8 bases; bases with no gene match: 7. Looked up from germline, CDR1 is MGHDK and CDR2 is SYGVNS. This CDR3 spans 14 amino acids. CDR3 DNA sequence: TGTGCCAGCGTGGGACTAGCGGGAGAGGGCGAGCAGTTCTTC. It encodes CASVGLAGEGEQFF.

The CDR3 here is CASALGGGGQPQHF. DNA of the CDR3: TGTGCCAGCGCCCTGGGCGGGGGCGGTCAGCCCCAGCATTTT. V is TRBV2 and J is TRBJ1-5; D is possibly TRBD1 (6 bases). Germline V gives CDR1 SNHLY, CDR2 FYNNEI. This CDR3 spans 14 amino acids. The V gene lost 8 bases and the J gene lost 6 bases, with 17 bases spanning the gap.

The chain couples TRBV4-1 to TRBJ1-4; D remains unclear. This CDR3 comprises 15 residues. Germline-derived CDR1 and CDR2 are MGHRA and YSYEKL. The V gene lost 6 bases and the J gene lost 1 base, with 12 bases spanning the gap. CDR3 in amino acids: CASRDVGRTNEKLFF. The CDR3 bases are TGCGCCAGCAGGGATGTGGGCAGAACTAATGAAAAACTGTTTTTT.

V and J are TRBV2 and TRBJ2-5, with D maybe TRBD1 (6 bases). In germline, CDR1 is SNHLY, CDR2 FYNNEI. V was pared by 7 bases and J by 6 bases, with 15 bases between. The CDR3 covers 13 residues. The CDR3 DNA sequence: TGTGCCAGCAACAACAGGGCTTCTAAGACCCAGTACTTC. This encodes CASNNRASKTQYF. The full variable domain, with the rest looked up from reference TRBV2 and TRBJ2-5, is EPEVTQTPSHQVTQMGQEVILRCVPISNHLYFYWYRQILGQKVEFLVSFYNNEISEKSEIFDDQFSVERPDGSNFTLKIRSTKLEDSAMYFCASNNRASKTQYFGPGTRLLVL.

V gene TRBV19 combines with J gene TRBJ1-5; 7 bases are shared with TRBD1. Germline V gives CDR1 LNHDA, CDR2 SQIVND (reference sequence). There are 14 residues in the CDR3. V trimming: 9 bases; J trimming: 6 bases; junction bases outside the gene matches: 11. Here the CDR3 reads CASHRGLLGQPQHF. DNA for the CDR3: TGTGCCAGCCACAGGGGATTACTAGGTCAGCCCCAGCATTTT.

A word on this clone: Germline is not matched at one junction end, which may reflect a read error. V gene TRBV7-3 combines with J gene TRBJ1-2; possible D gene TRBD1, 6 bases. The CDR3 is 15 amino acids. Looked up from germline, CDR1 is SGHTA and CDR2 is FQGTGA. This chain's CDR3 is CASSPWTDSNYGYTF. In nucleotides, the CDR3 is TGCGCCAGCAGCCCCTGGACAGACTCTAACTATGGCTACACCTTC. Full variable domain (rest looked up from reference TRBV7-3 and TRBJ1-2): GAGVSQTPSNKVTEKGKYVELRCDPISGHTALYWYRQSLGQGPEFLIYFQGTGAADDSGLPNDRFFAVRPEGSVSTLKIQRTERGDSAVYLCASSPWTDSNYGYTFGSGTRLTVV.

V usage is TRBV19 and J usage is TRBJ2-2; 11 nucleotides align to TRBD1. The CDR3 is 15 amino acids. Germline CDR1 LNHDA, CDR2 SQIVND (reference sequence). With V trimmed by 6 bases and J by 11 bases, 11 bases remained unmatched. The CDR3 region has the DNA TGTGCCAGTAGCCCCGGGACAGGGGGTTACAGAGAGCTGTTTTTT. Its translation is CASSPGTGGYRELFF. Full variable domain (rest looked up from reference TRBV19 and TRBJ2-2): DGGITQSPKYLFRKEGQNVTLSCEQNLNHDAMYWYRQDPGQGLRLIYYSQIVNDFQKGDIAEGYSVSREKKESFPLTVTSAQKNPTAFYLCASSPGTGGYRELFFGEGSRLTVL.

The V gene is TRBV28, the J gene TRBJ2-3; D not certain. The germline V gene has CDR1 MDHEN and CDR2 SYDVKM. The CDR3 contains 12 residues. V dropped 5 bases and J dropped 2 bases, with 5 bases sitting between them. Here the CDR3 reads CASSPFTDTQYF. The CDR3 DNA sequence: TGTGCCAGCAGTCCCTTCACAGATACGCAGTATTTT.

In nucleotides, the CDR3 is TGTGCCAGCAGCTTAGGGACAGGGGGCCCATACAATGAGCAGTTCTTC. It yields the protein CASSLGTGGPYNEQFF. The V gene is TRBV7-9, the J gene TRBJ2-1; TRBD1 agrees at 11 bases. This CDR3 spans 16 amino acids. Germline V gene sequence: CDR1 SEHNR, CDR2 FQNEAQ (reference sequence). With V trimmed by 1 base and J by 4 bases, 3 bases remained unmatched. Supplemented by reference TRBV7-9 and TRBJ2-1, the full variable domain reads DTGVSQNPRHKITKRGQNVTFRCDPISEHNRLYWYRQTLGQGPEFLTYFQNEAQLEKSRLLSDRFSAERPKGSFSTLEIQRTEQGDSAMYLCASSLGTGGPYNEQFFGPGTRLTVL.

A few counts support this clone. V gene TRBV11-2 combines with J gene TRBJ1-2, with D possibly being TRBD1 (6 bases). Germline CDR1 SGHAT, CDR2 FQNNGV. The CDR3 has 16 amino acids. Trimming removed 4 bases from V and 6 bases from J, with 21 bases in between. The CDR3 sequence: CASSSRGGDLFHGYTF. The CDR3 region has the DNA TGTGCCAGCAGCTCTAGAGGGGGGGATTTGTTTCATGGCTACACCTTC.

The chain carries TRBV7-2 and TRBJ1-1, with D possibly being TRBD1 (6 bases). Germline CDR1 is SGHTA and CDR2 is FQGNSA. The CDR3 is 14 residues long. V lost 1 base, J lost 1 base, and 7 bases lay in between. CDR3 protein: CASSLEGENTEAFF. The CDR3 DNA reads TGTGCCAGCAGCTTAGAGGGGGAGAACACTGAAGCTTTCTTT.

V usage is TRBV7-9 and J usage is TRBJ2-3; D is perhaps TRBD2 (6 bases). Per the germline V gene, CDR1 is SEHNR and CDR2 is FQNEAQ (reference sequence). The CDR3 sequence is 16 residues long. The germline V and J ends were trimmed by 1 base and 3 bases, with 14 bases remaining between them. The CDR3 is CASSLGVGGPTDTQYF. The DNA of the CDR3 is TGTGCCAGCAGCTTAGGGGTGGGAGGACCGACAGATACGCAGTATTTT.